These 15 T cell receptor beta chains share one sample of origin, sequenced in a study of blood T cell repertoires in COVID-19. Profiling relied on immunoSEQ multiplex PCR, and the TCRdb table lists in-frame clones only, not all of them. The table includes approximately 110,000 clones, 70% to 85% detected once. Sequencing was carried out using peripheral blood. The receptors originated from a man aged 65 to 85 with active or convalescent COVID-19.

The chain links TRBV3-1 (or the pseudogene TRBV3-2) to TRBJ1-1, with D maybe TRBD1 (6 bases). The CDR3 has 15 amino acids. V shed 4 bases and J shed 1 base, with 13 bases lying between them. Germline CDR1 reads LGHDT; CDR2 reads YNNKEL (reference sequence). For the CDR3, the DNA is TGTGCCAGCAGCCGACAGGCCAAGACGAACACTGAAGCTTTCTTT. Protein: CASSRQAKTNTEAFF.

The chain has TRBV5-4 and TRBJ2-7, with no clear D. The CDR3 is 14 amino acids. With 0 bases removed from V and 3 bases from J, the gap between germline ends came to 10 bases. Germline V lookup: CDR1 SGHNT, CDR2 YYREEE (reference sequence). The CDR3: CASSLASTVYEQYF. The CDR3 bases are TGTGCCAGCAGCTTGGCCAGTACAGTCTACGAGCAGTACTTC.

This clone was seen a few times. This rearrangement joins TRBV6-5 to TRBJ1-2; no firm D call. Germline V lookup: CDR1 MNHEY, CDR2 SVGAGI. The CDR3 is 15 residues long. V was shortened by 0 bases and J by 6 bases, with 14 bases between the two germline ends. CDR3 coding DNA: TGTGCCAGCAGTTACTCGGGGAGGGAAGGCGATGGCTACACCTTC. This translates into CASSYSGREGDGYTF.

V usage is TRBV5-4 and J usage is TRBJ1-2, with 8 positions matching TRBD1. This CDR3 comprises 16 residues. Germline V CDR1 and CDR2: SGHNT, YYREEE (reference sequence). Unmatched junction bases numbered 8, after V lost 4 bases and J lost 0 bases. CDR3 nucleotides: TGTGCCAGCAGCCAGGGGACAGGAGCATCTAACTATGGCTACACCTTC. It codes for CASSQGTGASNYGYTF.

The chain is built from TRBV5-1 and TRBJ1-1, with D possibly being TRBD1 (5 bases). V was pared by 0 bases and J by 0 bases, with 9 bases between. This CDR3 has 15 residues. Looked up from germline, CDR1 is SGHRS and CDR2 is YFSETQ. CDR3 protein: CASSLGGLMNTEAFF. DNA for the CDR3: TGCGCCAGCAGCTTGGGGGGACTGATGAACACTGAAGCTTTCTTT.

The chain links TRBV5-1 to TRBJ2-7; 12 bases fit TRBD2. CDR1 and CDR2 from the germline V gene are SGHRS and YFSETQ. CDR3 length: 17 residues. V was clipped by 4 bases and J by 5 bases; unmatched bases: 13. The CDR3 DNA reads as TGCGCCAGCAGCCCACGCCAGACTAGCGGGAGCCGGGACGAGCAGTACTTC. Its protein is CASSPRQTSGSRDEQYF.

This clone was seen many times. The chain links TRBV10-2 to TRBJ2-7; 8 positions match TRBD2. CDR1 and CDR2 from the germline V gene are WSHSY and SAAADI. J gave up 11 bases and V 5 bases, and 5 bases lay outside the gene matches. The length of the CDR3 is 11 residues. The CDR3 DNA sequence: TGCGCCAGCAGTTTTGACGGGGGGGAGTACTTC. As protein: CASSFDGGEYF.

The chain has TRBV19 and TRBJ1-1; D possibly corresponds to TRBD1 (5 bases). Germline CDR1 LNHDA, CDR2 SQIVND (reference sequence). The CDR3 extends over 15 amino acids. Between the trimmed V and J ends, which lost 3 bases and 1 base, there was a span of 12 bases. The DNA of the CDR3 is TGTGCCAGTAGTATTAATGCAGGGCGGAACACTGAAGCTTTCTTT. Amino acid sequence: CASSINAGRNTEAFF.

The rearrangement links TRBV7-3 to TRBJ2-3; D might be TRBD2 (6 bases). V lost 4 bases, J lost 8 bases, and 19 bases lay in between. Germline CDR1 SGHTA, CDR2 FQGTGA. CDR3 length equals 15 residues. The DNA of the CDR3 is TGTGCCAGCAGCTCACCGGGAGAGTCTTTCCTTACGCAGTATTTT. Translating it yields CASSSPGESFLTQYF.

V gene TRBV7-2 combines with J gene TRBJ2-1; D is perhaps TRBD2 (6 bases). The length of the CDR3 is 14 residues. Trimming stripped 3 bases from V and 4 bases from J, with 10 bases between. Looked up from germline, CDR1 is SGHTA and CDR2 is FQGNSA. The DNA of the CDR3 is TGTGCCAGCAGCTTTCGCGGGGCATACAATGAGCAGTTCTTC. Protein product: CASSFRGAYNEQFF.

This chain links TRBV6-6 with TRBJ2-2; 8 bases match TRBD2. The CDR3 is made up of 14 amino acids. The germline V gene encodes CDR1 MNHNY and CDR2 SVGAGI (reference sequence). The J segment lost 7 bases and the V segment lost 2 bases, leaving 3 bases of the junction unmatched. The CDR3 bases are TGTGCCAGCAGTTACAGTCGGGGGGGCGGGGAGCTGTTTTTT. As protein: CASSYSRGGGELFF.

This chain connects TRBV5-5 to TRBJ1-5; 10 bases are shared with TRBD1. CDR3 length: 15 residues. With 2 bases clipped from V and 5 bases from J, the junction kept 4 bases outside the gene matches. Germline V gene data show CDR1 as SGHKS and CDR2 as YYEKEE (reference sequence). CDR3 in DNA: TGTGCCAGCAGCTTCGAGACAGGGGGCTATCAGCCCCAGCATTTT. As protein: CASSFETGGYQPQHF.

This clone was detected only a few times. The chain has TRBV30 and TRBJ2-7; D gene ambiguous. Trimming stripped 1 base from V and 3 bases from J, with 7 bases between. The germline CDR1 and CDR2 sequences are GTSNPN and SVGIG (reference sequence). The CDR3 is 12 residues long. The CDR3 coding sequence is TGTGCCTGGAGTGCGAGTATCTACGAGCAGTACTTC. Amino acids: CAWSASIYEQYF.

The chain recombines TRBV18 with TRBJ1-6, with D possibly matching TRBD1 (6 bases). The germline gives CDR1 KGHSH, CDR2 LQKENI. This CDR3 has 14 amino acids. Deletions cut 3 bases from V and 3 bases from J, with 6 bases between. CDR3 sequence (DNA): TGTGCCAGCTCACCGGACAGCTATAATTCACCCCTCCACTTT. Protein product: CASSPDSYNSPLHF.

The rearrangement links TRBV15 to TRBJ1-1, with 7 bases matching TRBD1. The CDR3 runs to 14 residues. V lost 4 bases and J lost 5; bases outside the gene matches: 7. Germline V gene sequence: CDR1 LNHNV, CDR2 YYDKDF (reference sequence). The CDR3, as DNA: TGTGCCACCAGCATATCAGGGGGATGGACTGAAGCTTTCTTT. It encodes CATSISGGWTEAFF. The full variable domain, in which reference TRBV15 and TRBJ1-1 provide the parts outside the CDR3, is DAMVIQNPRYQVTQFGKPVTLSCSQTLNHNVMYWYQQKSSQAPKLLFHYYDKDFNNEADTPDNFQSRRPNTSFCFLDIRSPGLGDTAMYLCATSISGGWTEAFFGQGTRLTVV.